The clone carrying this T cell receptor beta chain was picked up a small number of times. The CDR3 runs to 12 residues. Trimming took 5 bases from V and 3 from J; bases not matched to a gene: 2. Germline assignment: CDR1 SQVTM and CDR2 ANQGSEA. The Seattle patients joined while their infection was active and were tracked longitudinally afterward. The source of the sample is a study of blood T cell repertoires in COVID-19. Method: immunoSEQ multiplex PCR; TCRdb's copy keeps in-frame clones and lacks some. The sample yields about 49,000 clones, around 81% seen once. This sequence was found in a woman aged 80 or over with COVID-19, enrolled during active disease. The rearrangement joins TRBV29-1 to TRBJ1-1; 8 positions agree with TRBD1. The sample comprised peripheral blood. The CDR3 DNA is TGCAGCGTTAAGACAGGGGACACTGAAGCTTTCTTT. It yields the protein CSVKTGDTEAFF.